This TCR beta chain is from a study of T cell changes during pregnancy in multiple sclerosis. Germline-derived CDR1 and CDR2 are SGHTA and FQGNSA. V shed 4 bases, J shed 3 bases, and the junction held 16 bases outside the gene matches. This CDR3 is built from 19 residues. TCRdb keeps only in-frame clones here, not all; method: immunoSEQ multiplex PCR. The table shows about 61,000 clones, with more than 80% occurring only once. The sample here was peripheral blood, taken in the first trimester of pregnancy. The chain is built from TRBV7-2 and TRBJ1-1, with 11 bases matching TRBD1. The TCR was taken from a female donor in good health, enrolled as a control in a pregnancy study. CDR3 in amino acids: CASSSRWGQGDWEDTEAFF. CDR3 in DNA: TGTGCCAGCAGCTCAAGATGGGGACAGGGGGATTGGGAAGACACTGAAGCTTTCTTT.